Included here is one T cell receptor beta chain sequence, with context. Its antigen is undetermined. Here immunoSEQ multiplex PCR was the method, and the copy in TCRdb shows in-frame clones only, minus some. The top ten clones hold about 5.1% of a sample with some 110,000 clones, 65% to 80% of them seen once. These data originate in a study of PD-1 blockade in mismatch repair-deficient tumors. Study outcomes and limitations: After pembrolizumab, tumor-resident clones rose rapidly, then generally contracted before radiologic responses.

The CDR3 loop spans 16 amino acids. The ends lost 4 bases at V and 0 bases at J; junction bases unmatched: 6. Germline CDR1 and CDR2: SNHLY and FYNNEI. The clonotype comes from an adult with mismatch repair-deficient cancer. J is TRBJ2-4 and V is TRBV2; 7 bases map to TRBD1. The specimen comprised peripheral blood, sampled 60 to 65 weeks after starting pembrolizumab. This chain's CDR3 is CASSATGTVAKNIQYF. CDR3 in DNA: TGTGCCAGCAGTGCGACAGGGACGGTAGCCAAAAACATTCAGTACTTC.